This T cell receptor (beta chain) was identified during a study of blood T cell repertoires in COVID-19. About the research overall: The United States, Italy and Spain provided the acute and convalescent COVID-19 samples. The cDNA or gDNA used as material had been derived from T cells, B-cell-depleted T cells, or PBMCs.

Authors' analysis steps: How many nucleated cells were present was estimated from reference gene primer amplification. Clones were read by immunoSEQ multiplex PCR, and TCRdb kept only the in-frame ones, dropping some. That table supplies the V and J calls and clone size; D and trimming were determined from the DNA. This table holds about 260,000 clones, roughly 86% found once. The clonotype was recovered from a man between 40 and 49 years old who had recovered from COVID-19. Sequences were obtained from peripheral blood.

For the CDR3, the DNA is TGTGCCAGCAGCTTACCGGCGGGGAGTTATCGAGATACGCAGTATTTT. This translates into CASSLPAGSYRDTQYF. This chain links TRBV5-4 with TRBJ2-3; maybe TRBD2 (6 bases). The V gene's germline CDR1 is SGHNT and CDR2 YYREEE (reference sequence). Trimming removed 2 bases from V and 5 bases from J, with 18 bases in between. This CDR3 has 16 amino acids.